This TCR beta chain was identified during a study of vaccination effects on CD4 cells after COVID-19. As for this clone: Its antigen is unidentified.

Produced via immunoSEQ multiplex PCR; TCRdb's table is partial and in-frame only. The table shows about 33,000 clones, with around 80% occurring only once. Viral peptide pool expansion of antigen-specific CD4+ T cells preceded sequencing in the ViraFEST assay. After less than twelve days in culture, the CD4+ T cells were isolated. All participants had two doses of either the BNT162b2 or mRNA-1273 vaccine. Germline CDR1 is MRHNA and CDR2 is SNTAGT. CDR3 length: 13 residues. The V end was cut by 3 bases, the J end by 10 bases, with 13 bases between. This specimen consisted of CD4+ T cells from PBMCs cultured with HCoV-NL63 spike peptides, obtained after COVID-19 vaccination. The rearrangement uses TRBV6-4 and TRBJ2-1; no clear D. The clonotype was recovered from a human donor who received a COVID-19 vaccine. Some clones in this sample may be carry-over from other donors' samples. CDR3 DNA sequence: TGTGCCAGCAGTGAAGGACCCACCAGGGAGCAGTTCTTC. Its translation: CASSEGPTREQFF.